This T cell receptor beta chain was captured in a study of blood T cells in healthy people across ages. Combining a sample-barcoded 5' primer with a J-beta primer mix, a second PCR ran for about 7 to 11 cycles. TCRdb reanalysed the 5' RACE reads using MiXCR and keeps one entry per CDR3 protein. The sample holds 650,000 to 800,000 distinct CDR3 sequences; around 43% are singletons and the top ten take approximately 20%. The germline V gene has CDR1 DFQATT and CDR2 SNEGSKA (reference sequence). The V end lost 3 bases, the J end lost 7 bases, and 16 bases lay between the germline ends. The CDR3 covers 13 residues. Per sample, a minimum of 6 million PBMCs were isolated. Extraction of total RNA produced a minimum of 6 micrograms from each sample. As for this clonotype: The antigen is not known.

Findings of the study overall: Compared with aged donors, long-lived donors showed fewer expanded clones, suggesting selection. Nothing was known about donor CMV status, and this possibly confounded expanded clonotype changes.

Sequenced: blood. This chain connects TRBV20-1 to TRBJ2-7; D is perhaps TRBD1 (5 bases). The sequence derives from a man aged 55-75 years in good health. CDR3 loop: CSARDTMKHEQYF. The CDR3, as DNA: TGCAGTGCTAGGGACACTATGAAGCATGAGCAGTACTTC.